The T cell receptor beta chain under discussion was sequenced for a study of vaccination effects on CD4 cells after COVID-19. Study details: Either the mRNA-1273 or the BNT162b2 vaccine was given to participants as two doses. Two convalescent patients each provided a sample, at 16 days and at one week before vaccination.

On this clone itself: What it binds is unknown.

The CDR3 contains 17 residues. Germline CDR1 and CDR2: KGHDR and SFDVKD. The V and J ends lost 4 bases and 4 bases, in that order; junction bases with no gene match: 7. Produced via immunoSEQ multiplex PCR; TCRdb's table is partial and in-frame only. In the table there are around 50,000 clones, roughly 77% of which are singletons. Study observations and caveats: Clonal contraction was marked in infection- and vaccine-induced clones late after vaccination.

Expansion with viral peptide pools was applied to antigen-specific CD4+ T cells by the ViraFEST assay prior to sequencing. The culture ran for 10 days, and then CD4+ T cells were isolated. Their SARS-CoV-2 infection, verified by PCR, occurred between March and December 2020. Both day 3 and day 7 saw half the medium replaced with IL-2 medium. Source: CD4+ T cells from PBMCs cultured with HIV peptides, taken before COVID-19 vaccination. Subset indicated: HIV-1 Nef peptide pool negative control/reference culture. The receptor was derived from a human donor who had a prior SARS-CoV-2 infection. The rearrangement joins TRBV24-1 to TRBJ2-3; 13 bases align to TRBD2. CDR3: CATSEPTSGRAPDTQYF. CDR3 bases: TGTGCCACCAGTGAGCCCACTAGCGGGAGGGCTCCAGATACGCAGTATTTT.